One sample yielded the 27 T cell receptor beta chains listed below, sequenced in a study of technical replicates of blood from a few donors. Measured with immunoSEQ multiplex PCR; TCRdb has only the in-frame clones, and not every one. The repertoire consists of around 64,000 clones, with roughly 95% occurring once and the leading ten covering approximately 4.2%. The sample was PBMCs. Source of these receptors: a human donor in good health. Some clones in this sample may be carry-over from other donors' samples.

V and J are TRBV9 and TRBJ1-6, with D tentatively TRBD1 (6 bases). From germline, CDR1 is SGDLS and CDR2 YYNGEE. The CDR3 is made up of 14 amino acids. V lost 3 bases, J lost 3 bases, and 7 bases lay in between. As DNA, the CDR3 is TGTGCCAGCAGCGGGGGACACTATAATTCACCCCTCCACTTT. It encodes CASSGGHYNSPLHF.

This chain joins TRBV9 and TRBJ1-3; TRBD1 might be the D (5 bases). Germline CDR1 is SGDLS and CDR2 is YYNGEE. The ends were cut back, 0 bases at V and 2 bases at J, with 15 bases in the middle. This CDR3 has 17 amino acids. CDR3 protein: CASSVDLSGLAGNTIYF. CDR3 nucleotides: TGTGCCAGCAGCGTAGACTTGTCAGGGTTGGCTGGAAACACCATATATTTT.

The V and J genes are TRBV27 and TRBJ1-1, with 10 positions matching TRBD1. This CDR3 contains 17 residues. V gave up 5 bases and J gave up 0 bases; unmatched junction bases: 9. Germline lookup yields CDR1 MNHEY and CDR2 SMNVEV (reference sequence). The CDR3, as DNA: TGTGCCAGCAGTCGAAAGACAGGGGGCAGGGTGAACACTGAAGCTTTCTTT. Translating gives CASSRKTGGRVNTEAFF.

The chain joins TRBV6-5 to TRBJ1-5, with D perhaps matching TRBD1 (5 bases). The CDR3 has 14 amino acids. Per the germline V gene, CDR1 is MNHEY and CDR2 is SVGAGI. V lost 4 bases to trimming and J lost 6 bases, with 13 bases between them. The CDR3 DNA is TGTGCCAGCAGTTCCCGGGGGGAGGGTCAGCCCCAGCATTTT. This codes for CASSSRGEGQPQHF.

This chain links TRBV25-1 with TRBJ2-5, with D perhaps matching TRBD2 (6 bases). Germline lookup yields CDR1 MGHDK and CDR2 SYGVNS. Deletions cut 0 bases from V and 4 bases from J, with 12 bases between. The CDR3 has 15 amino acids. CDR3 sequence (DNA): TGTGCCAGCAGTGAATATGGGGGGAGGAGAGAGACCCAGTACTTC. As protein: CASSEYGGRRETQYF. The variable domain in full, completed from reference TRBV25-1 and TRBJ2-5, reads EADIYQTPRYLVIGTGKKITLECSQTMGHDKMYWYQQDPGMELHLIHYSYGVNSTEKGDLSSESTVSRIRTEHFPLTLESARPSHTSQYLCASSEYGGRRETQYFGPGTRLLVL.

This chain joins TRBV7-8 and TRBJ2-1, with 9 bases lining up with TRBD2. Per the germline V gene, CDR1 is SGHVS and CDR2 is FQNEAQ. Trimming took 6 bases from V and 4 from J; bases not matched to a gene: 7. The CDR3 is 15 residues long. DNA for the CDR3: TGTGCCAGCAGTCCGAGACTAGCGGAATACAATGAGCAGTTCTTC. Its protein is CASSPRLAEYNEQFF.

The table lists this clone with a few counts. The chain uses TRBV6-6 and TRBJ2-5, with a tentative D call TRBD2 (5 bases). Trimming removed 0 bases at V and 5 bases at J, with 10 bases between. This CDR3 is 14 amino acids long. Germline V gene sequence: CDR1 MNHNY, CDR2 SVGAGI (reference sequence). The CDR3 here is CASSYSASSETQYF. DNA of the CDR3: TGTGCCAGCAGTTACTCAGCTAGCTCGGAGACCCAGTACTTC.

The chain links TRBV2 to TRBJ2-7; the D gene is possibly TRBD1 (5 bases). Trimming shortened V by 4 bases and J by 5 bases, and 6 bases separated the two germline ends. Germline V gives CDR1 SNHLY, CDR2 FYNNEI. There are 11 residues in the CDR3. CDR3 in amino acids: CASSVTDEQYF. The CDR3 region has the DNA TGTGCCAGCAGTGTGACAGACGAGCAGTACTTC.

The rearrangement joins TRBV5-6 to TRBJ2-1, with a weak D call TRBD2 (6 bases). Germline values: CDR1 SGHDT, CDR2 YYEEEE. This CDR3 spans 16 amino acids. Trimming removed 1 base from V and 3 bases from J, with 14 bases in between. DNA of the CDR3: TGTGCCAGCAGCTTGTTCCTCGGGCGGGACTACAATGAGCAGTTCTTC. Its protein product is CASSLFLGRDYNEQFF.

V usage is TRBV7-6 and J usage is TRBJ2-3; 7 bases map to TRBD2. V shed 1 base and J 6 bases; nucleotides not matched to a gene: 10. CDR1 is SGHVS, CDR2 FNYEAQ, per germline. The CDR3 consists of 16 residues. CDR3 bases: TGTGCCAGCAGCTTAGAAGGAGCGGGGACTGCCGATACGCAGTATTTT. Its protein product is CASSLEGAGTADTQYF.

The genes are TRBV5-1 and TRBJ2-7, with 8 bases that match TRBD2. Germline V gene data show CDR1 as SGHRS and CDR2 as YFSETQ. The CDR3 sequence is 15 residues long. The J segment lost 6 bases and the V segment lost 1 base, leaving 9 bases of the junction unmatched. This CDR3 reads CASSLSGTRGLEQYF. CDR3 bases: TGCGCCAGCAGCTTGAGTGGGACTAGGGGCCTCGAGCAGTACTTC.

This chain joins TRBV27 and TRBJ1-1, with D possibly being TRBD1 (6 bases). The CDR3 length is 15 residues. CDR1 and CDR2 (germline): MNHEY, SMNVEV (reference sequence). V lost 6 bases and J 4 bases, leaving 18 bases between the germline ends. The CDR3 spells CASRSGAGAITEAFF. The CDR3 DNA sequence: TGTGCCAGCAGGTCAGGGGCGGGGGCGATCACTGAAGCTTTCTTT.

The V call is TRBV5-1, the J call TRBJ1-3; D uncertain. Trimming took 0 bases from V and 0 from J, leaving 10 bases between them. The CDR3 spans 16 residues. Germline V gives CDR1 SGHRS, CDR2 YFSETQ. The CDR3 sequence is CASSLDAGGSGNTIYF. In DNA form, the CDR3 reads TGCGCCAGCAGCTTGGATGCGGGAGGCTCTGGAAACACCATATATTTT.

The rearrangement uses TRBV2 and TRBJ2-1; weak D call: TRBD2 (6 bases). Trimming shortened V by 2 bases and J by 0 bases, and 14 bases separated the two germline ends. Germline-derived CDR1 and CDR2 are SNHLY and FYNNEI. CDR3 length: 17 residues. This chain's CDR3 is CASSEHIAVTSYNEQFF. The CDR3 coding sequence is TGTGCCAGCAGTGAACACATAGCGGTGACCTCCTACAATGAGCAGTTCTTC.

The rearrangement uses TRBV7-9 and TRBJ1-1; maybe TRBD1 (6 bases). Germline CDR1 SEHNR, CDR2 FQNEAQ (reference sequence). This CDR3 comprises 14 residues. The germline V and J ends were trimmed by 5 bases and 2 bases, with 12 bases remaining between them. The CDR3 nucleotides read TGTGCCAGCAGCCCCCGGACAGCAAACACTGAAGCTTTCTTT. It is translated as CASSPRTANTEAFF.

The chain combines TRBV2 with TRBJ2-7, with a tentative D call TRBD2 (7 bases). Per the germline V gene, CDR1 is SNHLY and CDR2 is FYNNEI. This CDR3 contains 15 residues. V was shortened by 6 bases and J by 4 bases, with 19 bases between the two germline ends. CDR3 nucleotides: TGTGCCAGCAGGGCCCCGGGGGGCGTCTCTTACGAGCAGTACTTC. It is translated as CASRAPGGVSYEQYF.

This rearrangement joins TRBV5-5 to TRBJ1-5; 7 bases agree with TRBD1. V lost 2 bases, J lost 5 bases, and 7 bases stayed unmatched. The CDR3 is 15 residues long. From germline, CDR1 is SGHKS and CDR2 YYEKEE (reference sequence). CDR3 protein: CASSFQGGFYQPQHF. The DNA for the CDR3 is TGTGCCAGCAGCTTTCAAGGGGGCTTCTATCAGCCCCAGCATTTT. Looking up the rest from reference TRBV5-5 and TRBJ1-5 gives the full variable domain: DAGVTQSPTHLIKTRGQQVTLRCSPISGHKSVSWYQQVLGQGPQFIFQYYEKEERGRGNFPDRFSARQFPNYSSELNVNALLLGDSALYLCASSFQGGFYQPQHFGDGTRLSIL.

This sequence joins TRBV7-2 and TRBJ2-5; 8 bases are shared with TRBD2. Germline CDR1 reads SGHTA; CDR2 reads FQGNSA. J was trimmed by 5 bases and V by 0 bases; bases with no gene match: 17. The CDR3 has 19 amino acids. The CDR3 sequence is CASSLAGISLTGGWETQYF. The CDR3 DNA follows: TGTGCCAGCAGCTTAGCGGGGATCTCTCTAACGGGGGGGTGGGAGACCCAGTACTTC.

This chain joins TRBV27 and TRBJ1-3, with D possibly TRBD1 on 5 matching bases. V gave up 2 bases and J gave up 0 bases, with 8 bases separating them. Germline V CDR1 and CDR2: MNHEY, SMNVEV (reference sequence). This CDR3 region has 15 residues. The DNA of the CDR3 is TGTGCCAGCAGTTTAGTGGGGGGCTCTGGAAACACCATATATTTT. Its translation: CASSLVGGSGNTIYF.

The CDR3 nucleotides are TGTGCTAGTGGTTTGCTCGAGGATTGGGCTGAAGCTTTCTTT. Translating it yields CASGLLEDWAEAFF. The chain employs TRBV12-5 and TRBJ1-1; D gene unclear. CDR3 length: 14 residues. V was trimmed by 2 bases and J by 6 bases, leaving 13 bases between them. Germline loops: CDR1 LGHNT, CDR2 FRNRAP.

This clone was detected a few times. The V and J genes are TRBV2 and TRBJ1-5; D gene unclear. CDR1 and CDR2 (germline): SNHLY, FYNNEI. The CDR3 is 14 residues long. V gave up 0 bases and J gave up 9 bases, with 12 bases separating them. The CDR3 region is CASSEAEGYGPQHF. The CDR3 DNA is TGTGCCAGCAGTGAAGCAGAGGGTTATGGGCCCCAGCATTTT.

The V gene is TRBV18, the J gene TRBJ2-1; D perhaps matches TRBD2 (6 bases). The CDR3 covers 15 residues. V lost 3 bases and J 12 bases, leaving 21 bases between the germline ends. Germline CDR1 KGHSH, CDR2 LQKENI. The CDR3, as DNA: TGTGCCAGCTCACCGCTAGCGAACTCACCAAGTTGGCAGTTCTTC. Its translation: CASSPLANSPSWQFF.

This clone appeared a single time. The chain uses TRBV4-3 and TRBJ2-2, with 7 bases that match TRBD2. The junction had 5 bases not matched to a gene; V was cut back by 0 bases and J by 1 base. The CDR3 consists of 17 residues. The germline V gene has CDR1 LGHNA and CDR2 YSLEER. CDR3: CASSQEFASGNTGELFF. The CDR3 DNA follows: TGCGCCAGCAGCCAAGAGTTCGCTAGCGGGAACACCGGGGAGCTGTTTTTT.

With regard to this clone: An end of the junction differs from the germline gene, which may be a read error. The V gene is TRBV7-2, the J gene TRBJ2-7; TRBD2 matches 16 bases. This CDR3 contains 16 residues. CDR1 and CDR2 (germline): SGHTA, FQGNSA. Written as DNA, the CDR3 is TGTGCCAGCAGCTTAGGCTCACCTGGGACTAGCGGGAGGGCTCACTTC. This encodes CASSLGSPGTSGRAHF.

This chain links TRBV4-2 with TRBJ1-4; 7 nucleotides align to TRBD1. CDR1 is LGHNA and CDR2 is YNFKEQ in the germline V gene. V trimming: 4 bases; J trimming: 5 bases; junction bases outside the gene matches: 7. The CDR3 totals 15 residues. The CDR3 region has the DNA TGTGCCAGCAGCCCGTTACAGGGGACAAATGAAAAACTGTTTTTT. The encoded protein is CASSPLQGTNEKLFF.

The gene calls are TRBV29-1 and TRBJ2-1; TRBD1 matches 8 bases. V lost 7 bases to trimming and J lost 3 bases; unmatched junction nucleotides: 17. The CDR3 has 17 amino acids. The germline CDR1 and CDR2 sequences are SQVTM and ANQGSEA. The CDR3 coding sequence is TGCAGCGCCCGAGACAGGGGTTCAGGGAAAAGCTACAATGAGCAGTTCTTC. Encoded protein: CSARDRGSGKSYNEQFF.

V and J are TRBV6-5 and TRBJ1-1, with D maybe TRBD1 (5 bases). CDR1 and CDR2 from the germline V gene are MNHEY and SVGAGI. V was trimmed by 0 bases and J by 6 bases, leaving 17 bases between them. The CDR3 loop spans 16 amino acids. The CDR3 bases are TGTGCCAGCAGTTACTCGAGATTGTGGGGGGATGCTGAAGCTTTCTTT. Its translation: CASSYSRLWGDAEAFF.